This section outlines one T cell receptor (beta chain) sequence together with its context. One junction end disagrees with the germline gene, perhaps due to a read error. The CDR3 length is 9 residues. CDR1 SNHLY and CDR2 FYNNEI come from the germline V gene. Autoimmune disease history or systemic immunosuppression led to patient exclusion. Cycle 7 day 1, cycle 4 day 1, and baseline were the timepoints at which blood was sampled. This entry belongs to a study of OX40 agonist ivuxolimab in advanced cancers. Study at large: A male proportion of about 84% was recorded, with mean age approximately 64 years and range about 20 to 90.

TCRdb keeps only in-frame clones here, not all; method: immunoSEQ multiplex PCR. The data show about 83,000 clones, 88% seen once. The chain recombines TRBV2 with TRBJ1-2; tentatively, D is TRBD1 (5 bases). The material sequenced was CD4+ or CD8+ T cells sorted from blood, taken in a trial of the OX40 agonist ivuxolimab. This TCR was sampled from an adult with an advanced solid tumor such as melanoma, head and neck, liver or kidney cancer. CDR3 coding DNA: TGTGCCAGCGGGGCGGGCGGGGCCTTC. It yields the protein CASGAGGAF.